This T cell receptor beta chain was recovered during a study of T-cell reconstitution after alpha-beta-depleted transplantation in children. Only a few counts were recorded for this clonotype. What it binds is unknown. The CDR3 is 13 amino acids. The V end was cut by 5 bases, the J end by 3 bases, with 11 bases between. Germline CDR1 is SGHTA and CDR2 is FQGNSA. Preparing the TCRbeta library involved the use of unique molecular identifiers. A single record per CDR3 protein comes from TCRdb applying MiXCR to the PCR reads. The table lists about 1,000,000 distinct CDR3 sequences, less than 30% of them singletons. Overall study findings and caveats: Approximately two months post-transplant, alpha-beta T cells reportedly originated from several hundred expanded graft clones. By one year post-transplant, T-cell counts and diversity largely arose from T cells that were newly produced. Surviving recipient T cells and thymic progenitors underlay high day-60 TCRbeta diversity in some patients.

The sequencing used PBMCs, mostly from graft donor cells, collected 360 days after TCRalphabeta/CD19-depleted stem cell transplant. The rearrangement links TRBV7-2 to TRBJ2-7, with a tentative D call TRBD1 (5 bases). The receptor comes from a boy in the first two years of life who had a stem cell transplant for SCID, so the T cells may come from the graft donor. CDR3 residues: CASSPATGYEQYF. In DNA form, the CDR3 reads TGTGCCAGCAGCCCCGCTACAGGCTACGAGCAGTACTTC.